The 22 T cell receptor beta chains given below trace back to one sample, sequenced in a study of blood T cell repertoires in COVID-19. TCRdb keeps only in-frame clones here, not all; method: immunoSEQ multiplex PCR. The table lists over 150,000 clones, over 70% of them singletons. The sample was peripheral blood. Receptors were obtained from a man in his 70s with acute or convalescent COVID-19.

This chain connects TRBV9 to TRBJ1-3, with D perhaps matching TRBD1 (5 bases). Trimming removed 3 bases from V and 4 bases from J, with 14 bases in between. The CDR3 has 15 residues. CDR1 and CDR2 (germline): SGDLS, YYNGEE. The CDR3 loop is CASSADSAGGNTIYF. CDR3 in DNA: TGTGCCAGCAGCGCCGACAGTGCAGGGGGAAACACCATATATTTT.

The table lists this clone with a count of one. This chain uses TRBV7-9 with TRBJ2-7; 9 nucleotides agree with TRBD1. CDR1 is SEHNR and CDR2 is FQNEAQ in the germline V gene (reference sequence). The V gene end was trimmed by 5 bases and the J gene end by 5 bases; junction bases not matched to a gene: 10. The length of the CDR3 is 15 residues. CDR3: CASSAPGQGSDEQYF. The CDR3 nucleotides are TGTGCCAGCAGCGCCCCGGGACAGGGTAGCGACGAGCAGTACTTC.

This clone was seen only a few times. The chain couples TRBV12-3 or TRBV12-4 to TRBJ1-5; D is possibly TRBD1 (6 bases). The V end was cut by 5 bases, the J end by 7 bases, with 12 bases between. The CDR3 is made up of 13 amino acids. CDR3 in amino acids: CASSPLQGQPQHF. CDR3 coding DNA: TGTGCCAGCAGTCCCCTACAGGGACAGCCCCAGCATTTT.

The chain has TRBV7-2 and TRBJ2-1; 7 nucleotides agree with TRBD2. There are 14 residues in the CDR3. Germline assignment: CDR1 SGHTA and CDR2 FQGNSA. The V and J ends lost 5 bases and 3 bases, in that order; junction bases with no gene match: 4. This CDR3 reads CASSRTSDYNEQFF. The CDR3 region has the DNA TGTGCCAGCAGCCGCACTAGCGACTACAATGAGCAGTTCTTC.

The chain uses TRBV7-6 and TRBJ2-7; a weak D match, TRBD1 (6 bases). The CDR3 is 11 amino acids. CDR1 and CDR2 from the germline V gene are SGHVS and FNYEAQ. The V and J ends lost 2 bases and 7 bases respectively, with 6 bases between them. Written as DNA, the CDR3 is TGTGCCAGCAGCTTAACAGGGGAGCAGTACTTC. It translates to CASSLTGEQYF.

The J gene is TRBJ2-5, the V gene TRBV5-1; TRBD1 aligns across 7 bases. This CDR3 spans 16 amino acids. Trimming took 4 bases from V and 2 from J; bases not matched to a gene: 11. CDR1 and CDR2 (germline): SGHRS, YFSETQ. The CDR3, as DNA: TGCGCCAGCAGCCCGCGGCGTGGGACAGCTCAAGAGACCCAGTACTTC. This translates into CASSPRRGTAQETQYF. Using reference TRBV5-1 and TRBJ2-5 for the parts outside the CDR3, the full variable domain is KAGVTQTPRYLIKTRGQQVTLSCSPISGHRSVSWYQQTPGQGLQFLFEYFSETQRNKGNFPGRFSGRQFSNSRSEMNVSTLELGDSALYLCASSPRRGTAQETQYFGPGTRLLVL.

The rearrangement uses TRBV15 and TRBJ2-2; D is unclear. CDR3 size: 15 residues. Deletions cut 2 bases from V and 1 base from J, with 8 bases between. Germline assignment: CDR1 LNHNV and CDR2 YYDKDF (reference sequence). The CDR3 region has the DNA TGTGCCACCAGCAGATCCCGAGTGAACACCGGGGAGCTGTTTTTT. Translating it yields CATSRSRVNTGELFF.

The chain joins TRBV9 to TRBJ2-5, with a tentative D call TRBD1 (5 bases). The CDR3 contains 16 residues. Germline CDR1 SGDLS, CDR2 YYNGEE. Trimming stripped 0 bases from V and 4 bases from J, with 16 bases between. CDR3: CASSVGSVGARETQYF. The DNA for the CDR3 is TGTGCCAGCAGCGTAGGGTCTGTAGGGGCCCGAGAGACCCAGTACTTC.

The V call is TRBV2, the J call TRBJ2-5; TRBD1 agrees at 8 bases. J was trimmed by 5 bases and V by 2 bases; bases with no gene match: 7. The CDR3 covers 15 residues. Germline CDR1 SNHLY, CDR2 FYNNEI. The DNA of the CDR3 is TGTGCCAGCAGTGAACAGGGGGCGGCATATGAGACCCAGTACTTC. Translating gives CASSEQGAAYETQYF.

This clone was counted between two and nine times. Sequence at one end of the junction differs from germline and may be a read error. The chain couples TRBV5-1 to TRBJ2-3; D is possibly TRBD1 (6 bases). CDR3 length: 15 amino acids. Germline CDR1 reads SGHRS; CDR2 reads YFSETQ. CDR3 nucleotide sequence: TGCGCCAGCCGCTTAGGGACACCTAGCACAGATACGCAGTATTTT. Amino acid sequence: CASRLGTPSTDTQYF.

J is TRBJ1-1 and V is TRBV18; D may be TRBD1 (6 bases). The CDR3 covers 15 residues. Germline V gene lookup returns CDR1 KGHSH and CDR2 LQKENI. Trimming took 3 bases from V and 1 from J, leaving 12 bases between them. The CDR3 DNA is TGTGCCAGCTCACCGCGGGGGGGGCAGAACACTGAAGCTTTCTTT. Translated, it gives CASSPRGGQNTEAFF.

This clone was seen just once. The chain recombines TRBV28 with TRBJ1-5, with 10 bases matching TRBD1. The CDR3 contains 16 residues. CDR1 is MDHEN and CDR2 is SYDVKM in the germline V gene. Germline trimming cut 5 bases from V and 4 bases from J; bases unmatched to any gene: 8. CDR3 sequence reads: CASSPPWTGGNQPQHF. CDR3 nucleotides: TGTGCCAGCAGTCCACCATGGACAGGGGGGAATCAGCCCCAGCATTTT.

This chain links TRBV5-4 with TRBJ2-3, with a weak D call TRBD1 (7 bases). Germline V CDR1 and CDR2: SGHNT, YYREEE (reference sequence). The V end lost 4 bases, the J end lost 8 bases, and 17 bases lay between the germline ends. CDR3 size: 14 residues. CDR3 nucleotide sequence: TGTGCCAGCAGCACGACTAGACAGGGTGGTACGCAGTATTTT. It is translated as CASSTTRQGGTQYF.

The chain links TRBV7-2 to TRBJ2-5; 8 nucleotides agree with TRBD2. The germline V gene has CDR1 SGHTA and CDR2 FQGNSA. The CDR3 extends over 17 amino acids. V trimming: 2 bases; J trimming: 1 base; junction bases outside the gene matches: 9. The CDR3, as DNA: TGTGCCAGCAGCTTACCCGCTGGGCGGGGGGCCCAAGAGACCCAGTACTTC. As protein: CASSLPAGRGAQETQYF.

This clone was seen just once. The chain couples TRBV18 to TRBJ1-5; D perhaps matches TRBD1 (5 bases). V was cut by 3 bases and J by 4 bases, with 10 bases left in between. The CDR3 spans 14 residues. The germline V gene encodes CDR1 KGHSH and CDR2 LQKENI. This CDR3 reads CASSPVTENQPQHF. In DNA form, the CDR3 reads TGTGCCAGCTCACCGGTGACAGAGAATCAGCCCCAGCATTTT.

The J gene is TRBJ2-1, the V gene TRBV4-2; 13 bases are shared with TRBD2. This CDR3 is 18 amino acids long. The J segment lost 3 bases and the V segment lost 2 bases, leaving 7 bases of the junction unmatched. The germline V gene has CDR1 LGHNA and CDR2 YNFKEQ. CDR3 sequence (DNA): TGTGCCAGCAGCCAATCCGGACTAGCGGGAGCTAACTACAATGAGCAGTTCTTC. The encoded protein is CASSQSGLAGANYNEQFF.

In its sample, this clone was seen once. This chain joins TRBV6-5 and TRBJ2-2; D might be TRBD2 (7 bases). The V and J ends lost 6 bases and 7 bases respectively, with 12 bases between them. The CDR3 is 13 residues long. Germline CDR1 reads MNHEY; CDR2 reads SVGAGI. The CDR3 loop is CASRRGAGGELFF. The CDR3 DNA is TGTGCCAGCAGACGGGGGGCCGGCGGGGAGCTGTTTTTT.

This clone was recorded only once. This sequence joins TRBV5-1 and TRBJ2-1, with 7 bases lining up with TRBD2. The CDR3 is 15 amino acids. Germline V CDR1 and CDR2: SGHRS, YFSETQ. V was pared by 0 bases and J by 3 bases, with 3 bases of the junction left unmatched. CDR3 sequence (DNA): TGCGCCAGCAGCTTGGGGGTAGCGGGCTACAATGAGCAGTTCTTC. Translation: CASSLGVAGYNEQFF. Based on the CDR3 plus reference TRBV5-1 and TRBJ2-1, the full variable domain is KAGVTQTPRYLIKTRGQQVTLSCSPISGHRSVSWYQQTPGQGLQFLFEYFSETQRNKGNFPGRFSGRQFSNSRSEMNVSTLELGDSALYLCASSLGVAGYNEQFFGPGTRLTVL.

The chain has TRBV24-1 and TRBJ2-7; 10 positions match TRBD1. Germline assignment: CDR1 KGHDR and CDR2 SFDVKD. The V gene end was trimmed by 5 bases and the J gene end by 7 bases; junction bases not matched to a gene: 13. The CDR3 runs 16 residues. The CDR3 sequence is CATSAEGTGARGEQYF. DNA of the CDR3: TGTGCCACCAGTGCCGAGGGGACAGGGGCCCGGGGGGAGCAGTACTTC.

The table lists this clone with a few counts. This chain links TRBV19 with TRBJ2-1, with TRBD1 identical over 9 bases. The V gene end was trimmed by 3 bases and the J gene end by 6 bases; junction bases not matched to a gene: 9. The length of the CDR3 is 16 residues. The germline V gene encodes CDR1 LNHDA and CDR2 SQIVND (reference sequence). CDR3 sequence: CASSIKGTGTINEQFF. For the CDR3, the DNA is TGTGCCAGTAGTATCAAAGGGACAGGGACCATCAATGAGCAGTTCTTC.

The chain recombines TRBV10-3 with TRBJ2-5; tentative D call: TRBD2 (6 bases). The CDR3 runs 13 residues. Looked up from germline, CDR1 is ENHRY and CDR2 is SYGVKD. V was clipped by 5 bases and J by 2 bases, with 9 bases between them. CDR3 DNA: TGTGCCATCAGTTCGGGGGAACAAGAGACCCAGTACTTC. This sequence encodes CAISSGEQETQYF.

The V gene is TRBV19, the J gene TRBJ1-4; D is undetermined. CDR1 is LNHDA, CDR2 SQIVND, per germline (reference sequence). This CDR3 spans 15 amino acids. With 7 bases removed from V and 9 bases from J, the gap between germline ends came to 21 bases. Here the CDR3 reads CASTSRAGEVKKLFF. The CDR3 coding sequence is TGTGCCAGTACATCACGGGCCGGGGAGGTTAAAAAACTGTTTTTT.